Listed below are T cell receptor beta chains from one sample, sequenced in a study of neurological immune-mediated disorders. TCRdb itself ran the 5' RACE reads through MiXCR, one entry per CDR3 protein. Here the sample spans some 60,000 distinct CDR3 sequences, roughly 3.5% being singletons. Source material: PBMCs. The source of these receptors is a woman in her thirties with multiple sclerosis. The CDR3 runs from the conserved cysteine through the conserved F or W. Each record gives: J gene, V gene, D gene, clone size, CDR3 DNA, CDR3 protein. The D gene is left open where the match is weak. Size tells how often a clone was seen, or its class if it is expanded.

TRBJ2-7 TRBV10-3 - many TGTGCCATCAGTGAGTCAGGCTCTGTGATCTACGAGCAGTACTTC CAISESGSVIYEQYF
TRBJ1-1 TRBV3-1 - many TGTGCCAGCAGCCAAGATTTGGTGCGGATCGCTGAAGCTTTCTTT CASSQDLVRIAEAFF
TRBJ2-3 TRBV5-1 - many TGCGCCAGCGGACTACTCGGCACAGATACGCAGTATTTT CASGLLGTDTQYF
TRBJ2-7 TRBV21-1 - many TGTGCCAGCAGCAAAAAAGTGAGGGTTCTGAGGGAGCAGTACTTC CASSKKVRVLREQYF
TRBJ2-6 TRBV5-1 - many TGCGCCAGCAGCTTGCAAGGGGACGGGGCCAACGTCCTGACTTTC CASSLQGDGANVLTF
TRBJ1-6 TRBV9 - few TGTGCCAGCAGCGTAGATAAAAACGATTCACCCCTCCACTTT CASSVDKNDSPLHF
TRBJ1-5 TRBV10-2 - many TGCGCCAGCAGTGAGTCAGCCGGATTAACTAGCAATCAGCCCCAGCATTTT CASSESAGLTSNQPQHF
TRBJ2-2 TRBV20-1 TRBD2 many TGCAGTGCTAGATTGACTAGCGGCGGGGAGCTGTTTTTT CSARLTSGGELFF
TRBJ2-3 TRBV6-6 TRBD2 many TGTGCCAGCAGTTCCATAGCGGGAGCGGGGTGGGATACGCAGTATTTT CASSSIAGAGWDTQYF
TRBJ2-3 TRBV20-1 - many TGCAGTGCTAGTGGACTCCGCACAGATACGCAGTATTTT CSASGLRTDTQYF
TRBJ2-3 TRBV29-1 - few TGCAGCGTTGACCCCTCCGTGGAGAGCACAGATACGCAGTATTTT CSVDPSVESTDTQYF
TRBJ2-5 TRBV12-3/TRBV12-4 - many TGTGCCAGCAGCCGGAACAGGTGGGAGACCCAGTACTTC CASSRNRWETQYF
TRBJ1-2 TRBV15 TRBD1 many TGTGCCACTCGGACAGGGTCCTTTGGCTACACCTTC CATRTGSFGYTF
TRBJ1-5 TRBV3-1 - many TGTGCCAGCAGCCTAGGAACAGGGTCTCAGCCCCAGCATTTT CASSLGTGSQPQHF
TRBJ2-7 TRBV20-1 TRBD2 many TGCAGTGCTAGAGAACGTACGCGGGGGGGCGAGCAGTACTTC CSARERTRGGEQYF